The sequence of this T cell receptor (beta chain) was determined in a study of blood T cell repertoires in COVID-19. Overall study: COVID-19 samples, acute and convalescent, were from the United States, Italy and Spain.

Method: immunoSEQ multiplex PCR; TCRdb's copy keeps in-frame clones and lacks some. This table has around 150,000 clones, 80% to 90% appearing once. The germline CDR1 and CDR2 sequences are MNHEY and SVGAGI. V lost 4 bases, J lost 13 bases, and 11 bases lay in between. This CDR3 has 12 amino acids. The chain couples TRBV6-5 to TRBJ1-6; D gene uncertain. What was sequenced was peripheral blood. The source is a man aged 55 to 70 with acute or convalescent COVID-19. As DNA, the CDR3 is TGTGCCAGCAGTTTGCCGGGGAAGCCCCTCCACTTT. Translated: CASSLPGKPLHF.